This T cell receptor beta chain originates from a study of blood T cell repertoires in COVID-19. The CDR3 is 14 amino acids. V lost 4 bases, J lost 3 bases, and 6 bases stayed unmatched. Germline lookup yields CDR1 LNHDA and CDR2 SQIVND (reference sequence). Only in-frame clones appear in the TCRdb table, and some are missing; sequencing was by immunoSEQ multiplex PCR. Seen here are about 180,000 clones, 75% to 90% observed once, and the top ten hold around 7%. The receptor comes from a middle-aged woman with COVID-19, enrolled during active disease. The chain carries TRBV19 and TRBJ2-7; 7 nucleotides line up with TRBD1. Source material: peripheral blood. The DNA for the CDR3 is TGTGCCAGTAGTACGACAGGGTATGACTACGAGCAGTACTTC. Translation gives CASSTTGYDYEQYF. The variable domain in full, with the rest retrieved from reference TRBV19 and TRBJ2-7, is DGGITQSPKYLFRKEGQNVTLSCEQNLNHDAMYWYRQDPGQGLRLIYYSQIVNDFQKGDIAEGYSVSREKKESFPLTVTSAQKNPTAFYLCASSTTGYDYEQYFGPGTRLTVT.